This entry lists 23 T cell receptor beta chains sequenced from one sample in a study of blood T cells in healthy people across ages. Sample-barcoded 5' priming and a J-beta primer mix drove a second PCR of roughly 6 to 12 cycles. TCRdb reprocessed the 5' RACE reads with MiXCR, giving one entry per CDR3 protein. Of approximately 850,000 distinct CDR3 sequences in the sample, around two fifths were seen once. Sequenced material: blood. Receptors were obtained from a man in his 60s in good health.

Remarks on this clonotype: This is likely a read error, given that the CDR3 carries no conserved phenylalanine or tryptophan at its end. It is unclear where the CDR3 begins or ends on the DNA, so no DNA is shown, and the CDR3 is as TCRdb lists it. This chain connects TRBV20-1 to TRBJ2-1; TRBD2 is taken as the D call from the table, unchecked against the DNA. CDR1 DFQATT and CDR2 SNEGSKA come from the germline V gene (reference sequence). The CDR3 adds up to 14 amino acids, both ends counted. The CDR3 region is CSASEGRPAYTFGS.

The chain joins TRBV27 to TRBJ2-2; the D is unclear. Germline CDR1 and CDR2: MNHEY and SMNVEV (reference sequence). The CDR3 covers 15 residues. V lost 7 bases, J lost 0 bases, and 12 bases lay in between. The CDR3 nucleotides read TGTGCCAGCAAAGGCGGAGTCGCGAACACCGGGGAGCTGTTTTTT. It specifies CASKGGVANTGELFF.

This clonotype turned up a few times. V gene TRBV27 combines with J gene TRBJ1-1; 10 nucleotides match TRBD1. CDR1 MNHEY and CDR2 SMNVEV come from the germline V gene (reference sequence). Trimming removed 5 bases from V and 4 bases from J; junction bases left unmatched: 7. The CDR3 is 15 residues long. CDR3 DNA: TGTGCCAGCAGTCCCCGGACAGGGGGATTCACTGAAGCTTTCTTT. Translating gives CASSPRTGGFTEAFF.

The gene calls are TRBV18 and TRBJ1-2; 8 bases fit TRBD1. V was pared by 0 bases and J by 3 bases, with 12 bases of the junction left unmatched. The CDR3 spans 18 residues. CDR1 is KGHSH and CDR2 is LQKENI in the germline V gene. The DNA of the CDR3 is TGTGCCAGCTCACCACCAGGGACAGGACTGCGGCGGGACTATGGCTACACCTTC. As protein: CASSPPGTGLRRDYGYTF. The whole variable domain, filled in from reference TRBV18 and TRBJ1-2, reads NAGVMQNPRHLVRRRGQEARLRCSPMKGHSHVYWYRQLPEEGLKFMVYLQKENIIDESGMPKERFSAEFPKEGPSILRIQQVVRGDSAAYFCASSPPGTGLRRDYGYTFGSGTRLTVV.

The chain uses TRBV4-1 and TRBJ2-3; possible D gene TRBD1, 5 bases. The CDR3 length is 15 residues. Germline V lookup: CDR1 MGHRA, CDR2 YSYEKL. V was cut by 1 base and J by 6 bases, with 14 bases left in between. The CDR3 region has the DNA TGCGCCAGCAGCCAAGGGACAACGCCCGGGGATACGCAGTATTTT. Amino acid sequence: CASSQGTTPGDTQYF.

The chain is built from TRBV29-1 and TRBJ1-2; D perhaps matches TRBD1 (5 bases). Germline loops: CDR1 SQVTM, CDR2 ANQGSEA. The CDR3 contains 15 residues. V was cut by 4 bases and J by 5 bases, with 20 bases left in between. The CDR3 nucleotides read TGCAGCGTTGTTCAGGGTGACAAACCATCGTATGGCTACACCTTC. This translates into CSVVQGDKPSYGYTF.

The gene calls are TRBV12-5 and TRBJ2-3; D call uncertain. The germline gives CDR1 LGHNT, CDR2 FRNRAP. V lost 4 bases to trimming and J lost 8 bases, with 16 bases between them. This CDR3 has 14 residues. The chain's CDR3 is CASGSLGITGTQYF. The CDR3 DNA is TGTGCTAGTGGTTCGCTGGGCATCACCGGTACGCAGTATTTT.

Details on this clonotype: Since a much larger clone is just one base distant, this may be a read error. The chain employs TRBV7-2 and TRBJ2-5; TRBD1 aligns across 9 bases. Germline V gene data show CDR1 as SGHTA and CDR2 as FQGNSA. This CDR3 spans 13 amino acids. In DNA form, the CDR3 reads TGTGCCAACAGCTGGTACAGGGGGCAAGAGCAGTACTTC. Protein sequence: CANSWYRGQEQYF.

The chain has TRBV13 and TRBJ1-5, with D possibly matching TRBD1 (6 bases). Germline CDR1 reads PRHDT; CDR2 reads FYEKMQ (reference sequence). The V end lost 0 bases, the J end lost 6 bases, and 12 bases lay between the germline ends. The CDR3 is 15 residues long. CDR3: CASSLGQGGGQPQHF. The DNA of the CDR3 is TGTGCCAGCAGCTTAGGACAGGGAGGAGGTCAGCCCCAGCATTTT.

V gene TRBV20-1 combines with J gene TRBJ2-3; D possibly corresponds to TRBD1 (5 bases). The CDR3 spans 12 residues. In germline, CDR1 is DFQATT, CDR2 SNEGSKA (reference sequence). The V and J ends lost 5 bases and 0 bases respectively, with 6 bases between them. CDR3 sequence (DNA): TGCAGTGCTCACAGGAGCACAGATACGCAGTATTTT. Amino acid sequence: CSAHRSTDTQYF.

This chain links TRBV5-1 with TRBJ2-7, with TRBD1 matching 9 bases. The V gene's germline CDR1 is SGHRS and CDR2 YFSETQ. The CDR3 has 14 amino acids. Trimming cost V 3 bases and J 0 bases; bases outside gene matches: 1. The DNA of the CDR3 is TGCGCCAGCAGCTGGACAGGGGACTCCTACGAGCAGTACTTC. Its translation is CASSWTGDSYEQYF.

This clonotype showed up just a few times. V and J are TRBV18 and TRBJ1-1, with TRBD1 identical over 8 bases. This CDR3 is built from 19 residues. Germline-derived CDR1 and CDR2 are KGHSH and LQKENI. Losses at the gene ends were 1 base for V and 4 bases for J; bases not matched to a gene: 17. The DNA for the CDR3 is TGTGCCAGCTCACCACTTGGGCAGGGGGCGTCATCTCGGGGCACTGAAGCTTTCTTT. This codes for CASSPLGQGASSRGTEAFF.

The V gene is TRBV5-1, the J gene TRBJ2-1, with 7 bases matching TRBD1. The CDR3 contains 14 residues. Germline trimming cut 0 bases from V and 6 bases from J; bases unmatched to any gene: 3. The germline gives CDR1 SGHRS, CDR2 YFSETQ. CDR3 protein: CASSLDRGVNEQFF. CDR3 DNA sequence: TGCGCCAGCAGCTTGGACAGGGGAGTCAATGAGCAGTTCTTC.

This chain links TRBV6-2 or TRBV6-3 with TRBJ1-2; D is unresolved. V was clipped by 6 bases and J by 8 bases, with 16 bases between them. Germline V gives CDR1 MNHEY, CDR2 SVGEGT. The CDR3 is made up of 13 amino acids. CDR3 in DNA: TGTGCCAGCAGCCGCGACGGAGGCTGGGGCTACACCTTC. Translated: CASSRDGGWGYTF.

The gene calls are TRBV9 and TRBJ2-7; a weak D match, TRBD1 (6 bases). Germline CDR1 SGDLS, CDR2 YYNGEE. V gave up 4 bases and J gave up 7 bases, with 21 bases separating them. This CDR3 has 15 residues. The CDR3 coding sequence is TGTGCCAGCAGCTTGTCAGGGGCGGGCAACAATGAGCAGTACTTC. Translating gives CASSLSGAGNNEQYF.

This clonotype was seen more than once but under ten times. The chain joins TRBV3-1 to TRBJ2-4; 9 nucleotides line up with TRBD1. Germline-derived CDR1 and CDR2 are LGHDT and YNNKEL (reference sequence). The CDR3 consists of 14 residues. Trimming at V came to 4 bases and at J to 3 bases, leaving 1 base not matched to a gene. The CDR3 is CASSRQGGKNIQYF. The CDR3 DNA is TGTGCCAGCAGCCGACAGGGGGGCAAAAACATTCAGTACTTC. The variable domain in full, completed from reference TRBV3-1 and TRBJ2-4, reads DTAVSQTPKYLVTQMGNDKSIKCEQNLGHDTMYWYKQDSKKFLKIMFSYNNKELIINETVPNRFSPKSPDKAHLNLHINSLELGDSAVYFCASSRQGGKNIQYFGAGTRLSVL.

The CDR3 region is CASTTGYFGQFF. CDR3 nucleotides: TGTGCCAGCACCACGGGATACTTTGGGCAGTTCTTC. V usage is TRBV6-6 and J usage is TRBJ2-1, with D possibly being TRBD2 (5 bases). The germline V and J ends were trimmed by 7 bases and 12 bases, with 16 bases remaining between them. Germline lookup yields CDR1 MNHNY and CDR2 SVGAGI (reference sequence). CDR3 length equals 12 residues.

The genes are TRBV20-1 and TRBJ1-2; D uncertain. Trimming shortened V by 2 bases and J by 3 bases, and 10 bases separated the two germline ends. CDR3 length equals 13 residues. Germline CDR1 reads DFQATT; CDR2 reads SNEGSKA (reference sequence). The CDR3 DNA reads TGCAGTGCTAGACCTATATCGGACTATGGCTACACCTTC. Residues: CSARPISDYGYTF.

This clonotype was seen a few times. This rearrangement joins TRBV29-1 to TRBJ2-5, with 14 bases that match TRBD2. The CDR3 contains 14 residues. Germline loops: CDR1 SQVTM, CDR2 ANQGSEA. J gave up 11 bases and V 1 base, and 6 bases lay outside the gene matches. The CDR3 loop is CSVEGLAGGHEQYF. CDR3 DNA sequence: TGCAGCGTTGAAGGACTAGCGGGGGGGCATGAGCAGTACTTC.

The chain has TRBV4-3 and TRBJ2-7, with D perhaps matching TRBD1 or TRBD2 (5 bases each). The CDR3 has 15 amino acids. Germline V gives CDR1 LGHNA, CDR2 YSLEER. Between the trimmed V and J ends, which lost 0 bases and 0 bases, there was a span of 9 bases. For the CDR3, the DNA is TGCGCCAGCAGCCAAGATAGGGACGGCTCCTACGAGCAGTACTTC. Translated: CASSQDRDGSYEQYF.

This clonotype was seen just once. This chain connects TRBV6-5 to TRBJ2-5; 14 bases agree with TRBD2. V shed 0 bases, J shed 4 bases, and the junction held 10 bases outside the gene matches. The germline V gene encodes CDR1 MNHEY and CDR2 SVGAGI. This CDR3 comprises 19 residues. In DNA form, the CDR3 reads TGTGCCAGCAGTTACTCCGTCCGACTAGCGGGGGGGCTAGGAGAGACCCAGTACTTC. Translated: CASSYSVRLAGGLGETQYF.

The CDR3 here is CASSLGESHQETQYF. The CDR3 region has the DNA TGTGCCAGCAGCTTAGGCGAATCGCACCAAGAGACCCAGTACTTC. V and J are TRBV7-2 and TRBJ2-5; no clear D gene. Trimming took 1 base from V and 0 from J, leaving 9 bases between them. Germline lookup yields CDR1 SGHTA and CDR2 FQGNSA. There are 15 residues in the CDR3.

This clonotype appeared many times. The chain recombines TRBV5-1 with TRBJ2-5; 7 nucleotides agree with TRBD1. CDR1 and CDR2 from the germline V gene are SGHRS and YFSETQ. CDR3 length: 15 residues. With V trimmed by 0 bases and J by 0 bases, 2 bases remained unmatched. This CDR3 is CASSLDGTDQETQYF. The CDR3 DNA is TGCGCCAGCAGCTTGGACGGGACAGACCAAGAGACCCAGTACTTC.